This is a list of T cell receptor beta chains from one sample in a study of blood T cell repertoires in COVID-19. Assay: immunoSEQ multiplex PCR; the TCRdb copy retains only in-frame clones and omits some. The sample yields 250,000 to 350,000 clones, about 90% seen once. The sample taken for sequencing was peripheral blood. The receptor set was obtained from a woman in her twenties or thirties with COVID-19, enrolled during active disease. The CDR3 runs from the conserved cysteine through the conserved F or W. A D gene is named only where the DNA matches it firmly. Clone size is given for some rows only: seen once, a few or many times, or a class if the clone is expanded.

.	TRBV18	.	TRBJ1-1	CASSPQGIGTEAFF	TGTGCCAGCTCACCTCAGGGGATCGGCACTGAAGCTTTCTTT
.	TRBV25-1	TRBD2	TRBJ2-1	CASSESGLAPGSYNEQFF	TGTGCCAGCAGTGAATCCGGACTAGCTCCTGGATCCTACAATGAGCAGTTCTTC
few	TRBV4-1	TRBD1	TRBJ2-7	CASSQAIGRGNYEQYF	TGCGCCAGCAGCCAAGCCATCGGCAGGGGGAACTACGAGCAGTACTTC
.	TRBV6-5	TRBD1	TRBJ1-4	CASSFRTGFEKLFF	TGTGCCAGCAGTTTCCGGACAGGTTTTGAAAAACTGTTTTTT
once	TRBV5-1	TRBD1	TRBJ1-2	CASSLGGTDFYGYTF	TGCGCCAGCAGCTTGGGAGGGACAGACTTCTATGGCTACACCTTC
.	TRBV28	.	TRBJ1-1	CASSWTVLNTEAFF	TGTGCCAGCAGTTGGACAGTCCTGAACACTGAAGCTTTCTTT
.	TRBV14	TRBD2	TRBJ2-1	CASSQLALAGVEQFF	TGTGCCAGCAGCCAATTGGCACTAGCGGGAGTTGAGCAGTTCTTC
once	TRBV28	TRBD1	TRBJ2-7	CASSRWDRNYEQYF	TGTGCCAGCAGTAGATGGGACAGAAACTACGAGCAGTACTTC
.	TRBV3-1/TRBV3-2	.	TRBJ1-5	CASSQEGASNQPQHF	TGTGCCAGCAGCCAAGAAGGGGCCAGCAATCAGCCCCAGCATTTT
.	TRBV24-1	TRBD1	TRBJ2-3	CATSEVDRADTQYF	TGTGCCACCAGTGAGGTCGACAGGGCAGATACGCAGTATTTT
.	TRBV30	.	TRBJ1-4	CAWSHSTAGSNEKLFF	TGTGCCTGGAGTCACTCGACGGCTGGGAGTAATGAAAAACTGTTTTTT
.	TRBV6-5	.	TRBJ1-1	CASNLRGEAFF	TGTGCCAGCAACCTTAGGGGGGAAGCTTTCTTT
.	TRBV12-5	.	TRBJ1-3	CASGRSGNTIYF	TGTGCTAGTGGTCGTTCTGGAAACACCATATATTTT
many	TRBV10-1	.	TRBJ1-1	CASSESWGTFTEAFF	TGCGCCAGCAGTGAGTCGTGGGGGACTTTCACTGAAGCTTTCTTT
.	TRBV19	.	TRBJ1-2	CASSLDTNYGYTF	TGTGCCAGTAGCCTGGACACGAACTATGGCTACACCTTC
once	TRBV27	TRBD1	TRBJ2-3	CASRRQGGRTDTQYF	TGTGCCAGCAGGAGACAGGGTGGCAGGACAGATACGCAGTATTTT
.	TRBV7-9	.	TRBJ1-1	CASRDGDMTEAFF	TGTGCCAGCAGGGATGGGGACATGACTGAAGCTTTCTTT
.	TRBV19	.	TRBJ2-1	CASSMMADTYNEQFF	TGTGCCAGTAGTATGATGGCAGACACCTACAATGAGCAGTTCTTC
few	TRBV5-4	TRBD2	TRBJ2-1	CASSRSGLVIGNEQFF	TGTGCCAGCAGCCGCTCGGGACTAGTGATAGGCAATGAGCAGTTCTTC
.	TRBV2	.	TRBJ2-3	CASRQTARTDTQYF	TGTGCCAGCAGACAGACAGCCCGCACAGATACGCAGTATTTT
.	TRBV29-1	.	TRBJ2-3	CSVDPSTDTQYF	TGCAGCGTTGATCCGAGCACAGATACGCAGTATTTT
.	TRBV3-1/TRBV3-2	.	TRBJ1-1	CASTSRAGNTEAFF	TGTGCCAGCACCTCAAGGGCGGGGAACACTGAAGCTTTCTTT
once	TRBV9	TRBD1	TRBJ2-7	CASTRGQGASYEQYF	TGTGCCAGCACCCGGGGACAGGGGGCTTCCTACGAGCAGTACTTC
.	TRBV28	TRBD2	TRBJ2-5	CASSQTSGGGGRETQYF	TGTGCCAGCAGTCAGACTAGCGGAGGGGGAGGTCGAGAGACCCAGTACTTC
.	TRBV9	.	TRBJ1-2	CASSDSRVIGGYTF	TGTGCCAGCAGCGACTCCAGGGTTATAGGAGGCTACACCTTC
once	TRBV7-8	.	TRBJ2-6	CASSPRAGSSSGANVLTF	TGTGCCAGCAGCCCCCGGGCGGGTTCCTCTTCTGGGGCCAACGTCCTGACTTTC
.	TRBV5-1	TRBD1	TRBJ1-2	CASSSSGTGSYGYTF	TGCGCCAGCAGCTCCTCCGGGACAGGGTCATATGGCTACACCTTC
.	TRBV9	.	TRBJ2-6	CASSVEASGANVLTF	TGTGCTAGCAGCGTAGAAGCCTCTGGGGCCAACGTCCTGACTTTC
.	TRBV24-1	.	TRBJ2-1	CATSDLTEPSSYNEQFF	TGTGCCACCAGTGATTTGACAGAGCCGAGCTCCTACAATGAGCAGTTCTTC
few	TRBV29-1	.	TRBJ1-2	CSVEGVRVRGYGYTF	TGCAGCGTTGAAGGAGTTCGGGTACGGGGCTATGGCTACACCTTC
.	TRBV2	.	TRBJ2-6	CASGVKDIFASGANVLTF	TGTGCCAGCGGGGTGAAGGACATCTTTGCCTCTGGGGCCAACGTCCTGACTTTC
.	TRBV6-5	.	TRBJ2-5	CASTQGGPRGTQYF	TGTGCCAGCACCCAAGGGGGACCCAGGGGGACCCAGTACTTC
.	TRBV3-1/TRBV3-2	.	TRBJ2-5	CASSQGDRAGETQYF	TGTGCCAGCAGCCAAGGAGACAGGGCGGGGGAGACCCAGTACTTC